These 20 T cell receptor beta chains originate from one sample sequenced in a study of shared clonotypes between healthy human individuals. Assay used: immunoSEQ multiplex PCR; TCRdb lists only in-frame clones, some missing. Of 2 million to 3 million clones listed, approximately 94% are singletons. Sequencing input: naive CD4+ T cells from PBMCs. This sample's subset: CD45RA+ positively selected. The receptors derive from a young man in good health. Some clones in this sample may be carry-over from other donors' samples.

The J gene is TRBJ2-3, the V gene TRBV29-1; D possibly corresponds to TRBD1 (7 bases). The germline CDR1 and CDR2 sequences are SQVTM and ANQGSEA. This CDR3 has 14 residues. Trimming stripped 1 base from V and 8 bases from J, with 16 bases between. The DNA of the CDR3 is TGCAGCGTTGAAGGGGACGGCCAGGGGGGTACGCAGTATTTT. It specifies CSVEGDGQGGTQYF.

The chain couples TRBV5-4 to TRBJ2-5, with 13 bases identical to TRBD2. Germline V gene sequence: CDR1 SGHNT, CDR2 YYREEE (reference sequence). The CDR3 is 17 residues long. With 2 bases clipped from V and 2 bases from J, the junction kept 6 bases outside the gene matches. CDR3 nucleotide sequence: TGTGCCAGCAGCTTCCGGACTAGCGGGAGCCTTCAAGAGACCCAGTACTTC. Amino acid sequence: CASSFRTSGSLQETQYF.

V and J are TRBV7-3 and TRBJ2-5; D might be TRBD1 (5 bases). Germline CDR1 SGHTA, CDR2 FQGTGA. This CDR3 has 16 amino acids. Trimming took 1 base from V and 7 from J, leaving 19 bases between them. CDR3 nucleotides: TGTGCCAGCAGCTTAAAGCCGCGCCAGGGTGAAGGGACCCAGTACTTC. This gives the protein CASSLKPRQGEGTQYF.

The rearrangement joins TRBV30 to TRBJ2-7; maybe TRBD2 (5 bases). The V gene lost 0 bases and the J gene lost 6 bases, with 18 bases spanning the gap. The CDR3 loop spans 15 amino acids. Looked up from germline, CDR1 is GTSNPN and CDR2 is SVGIG (reference sequence). CDR3 sequence: CAWSVRSSRRLEQYF. The CDR3 DNA reads TGTGCCTGGAGTGTACGTTCTAGCCGAAGACTCGAGCAGTACTTC. The entire variable domain, with the rest obtained from reference TRBV30 and TRBJ2-7, is as follows: SQTIHQWPATLVQPVGSPLSLECTVEGTSNPNLYWYRQAAGRGLQLLFYSVGIGQISSEVPQNLSASRPQDRQFILSSKKLLLSDSGFYLCAWSVRSSRRLEQYFGPGTRLTVT.

CDR3 in amino acids: CASSWGPGNEQFF. As DNA, the CDR3 is TGCGCCAGCAGCTGGGGCCCGGGCAATGAGCAGTTCTTC. The genes are TRBV5-1 and TRBJ2-1, with a possible D match to TRBD1 (5 bases). Germline loops: CDR1 SGHRS, CDR2 YFSETQ. V lost 3 bases to trimming and J lost 6 bases, with 10 bases between them. This CDR3 region has 13 residues.

The chain carries TRBV10-1 and TRBJ1-1, with D perhaps TRBD1 (5 bases). Trimming cost V 7 bases and J 1 base, with 13 bases left between them. The CDR3 sequence is 14 residues long. Germline assignment: CDR1 WNHNN and CDR2 SYGVQD (reference sequence). CDR3 nucleotide sequence: TGCGCCAGCACCCGGGACGGGAGGAACACTGAAGCTTTCTTT. The encoded protein is CASTRDGRNTEAFF.

V and J are TRBV5-1 and TRBJ2-3, with a weak D call TRBD1 (6 bases). V was trimmed by 0 bases and J by 9 bases, leaving 11 bases between them. Germline V gene lookup returns CDR1 SGHRS and CDR2 YFSETQ. This CDR3 has 13 amino acids. The CDR3 reads CASSLAGRGTQYF. CDR3 in DNA: TGCGCCAGCAGCTTGGCGGGAAGGGGGACGCAGTATTTT.

This clone appeared a single time. Other DNA sequences in the sample encode the same CDR3. The chain has TRBV27 and TRBJ2-5; TRBD2 matches at 12 bases. The V segment lost 2 bases and the J segment 2 bases; nucleotides outside the gene matches: 3. The germline V gene encodes CDR1 MNHEY and CDR2 SMNVEV (reference sequence). There are 16 residues in the CDR3. The DNA of the CDR3 is TGTGCCAGCAGTTTAGGGCTAGCGGGAGGGCAAGAGACCCAGTACTTC. Its translation: CASSLGLAGGQETQYF.

The rearrangement links TRBV19 to TRBJ2-1; TRBD2 matches 10 bases. Unmatched junction bases numbered 11, after V lost 6 bases and J lost 0 bases. Germline V gene sequence: CDR1 LNHDA, CDR2 SQIVND (reference sequence). The CDR3 runs 18 residues. CDR3 nucleotides: TGTGCCAGTAGAGGAAGAGGGGCTAGCGGGAGCTCCTACAATGAGCAGTTCTTC. As protein: CASRGRGASGSSYNEQFF.

V gene TRBV5-1 combines with J gene TRBJ2-1; D tentatively reads TRBD1 or TRBD2 (5 bases each). Germline values: CDR1 SGHRS, CDR2 YFSETQ. Deletions cut 0 bases from V and 10 bases from J, with 17 bases between. The CDR3 loop spans 15 amino acids. The CDR3 region has the DNA TGCGCCAGCAGCTTGGGCGGGCCTGGGGCTTGGGAGCAGTTCTTC. It is translated as CASSLGGPGAWEQFF.

This chain links TRBV6-1 with TRBJ2-2, with 8 bases lining up with TRBD1. Germline-derived CDR1 and CDR2 are MNHNS and SASEGT. V was clipped by 6 bases and J by 2 bases; unmatched bases: 5. CDR3 length: 15 residues. The CDR3 region is CASRAGQGNTGELFF. The CDR3, as DNA: TGTGCCAGCAGAGCCGGACAGGGCAACACCGGGGAGCTGTTTTTT.

This rearrangement joins TRBV28 to TRBJ1-5, with 7 bases lining up with TRBD1. Germline CDR1 is MDHEN and CDR2 is SYDVKM. This CDR3 has 13 residues. V shed 6 bases and J 5 bases; nucleotides not matched to a gene: 4. The CDR3 nucleotides read TGTGCCAGCAGGGGACAGAGGTATCAGCCCCAGCATTTT. Its translation is CASRGQRYQPQHF.

The rearrangement uses TRBV7-9 and TRBJ2-5, with TRBD2 identical over 8 bases. The junction had 7 bases not matched to a gene; V was cut back by 4 bases and J by 3 bases. From germline, CDR1 is SEHNR and CDR2 FQNEAQ (reference sequence). This CDR3 region has 15 residues. The CDR3 protein is CASSYRGTRKETQYF. The CDR3 DNA is TGTGCCAGCAGCTACAGAGGGACTAGAAAAGAGACCCAGTACTTC.

This chain links TRBV29-1 with TRBJ2-7; no clear D gene. Trimming removed 3 bases at V and 3 bases at J, with 9 bases between. Germline V gene data show CDR1 as SQVTM and CDR2 as ANQGSEA. The CDR3 contains 12 residues. This CDR3 is CSVESDGYEQYF. The CDR3 nucleotides are TGCAGCGTTGAGAGTGACGGCTACGAGCAGTACTTC.

A single count supports this clone. V and J are TRBV6-5 and TRBJ2-3; 10 bases match TRBD2. V shed 3 bases, J shed 4 bases, and the junction held 4 bases outside the gene matches. The CDR3 loop spans 15 amino acids. From germline, CDR1 is MNHEY and CDR2 SVGAGI. The CDR3 sequence: CASSYDLAGADTQYF. In nucleotides, the CDR3 is TGTGCCAGCAGTTATGATCTAGCGGGAGCAGATACGCAGTATTTT.

V usage is TRBV6-1 and J usage is TRBJ1-2; D gene unclear. The CDR3 is 12 amino acids. Germline values: CDR1 MNHNS, CDR2 SASEGT. V was clipped by 3 bases and J by 8 bases, with 10 bases between them. CDR3 nucleotide sequence: TGTGCCAGCAGTGAGGGAGGAGAGGGCTACACCTTC. Translation gives CASSEGGEGYTF.

The chain couples TRBV11-1 to TRBJ2-5, with a tentative D call TRBD2 (6 bases). The V end lost 3 bases, the J end lost 2 bases, and 10 bases lay between the germline ends. The V gene's germline CDR1 is SGHAT and CDR2 FQDESV (reference sequence). This CDR3 comprises 14 residues. CDR3 nucleotide sequence: TGTGCCAGCAGCTTTTTCCGGGGGCAAGAGACCCAGTACTTC. Translation gives CASSFFRGQETQYF.

To note about this clone: Within the sample, other DNA sequences also encode this same CDR3. The CDR3 nucleotides are TGCGCCAGCAGCTTGGAAAGGGGCGGCGAAAAACTGTTTTTT. Amino acids: CASSLERGGEKLFF. The chain carries TRBV5-1 and TRBJ1-4, with D perhaps matching TRBD1 (5 bases). Trimming stripped 0 bases from V and 8 bases from J, with 11 bases between. The CDR3 is 14 amino acids. Germline assignment: CDR1 SGHRS and CDR2 YFSETQ.

J is TRBJ2-4 and V is TRBV2, with D perhaps matching TRBD1 (6 bases). CDR1 is SNHLY and CDR2 is FYNNEI in the germline V gene. Trimming pared 0 bases from V and 12 bases from J, leaving 15 bases between. CDR3 size: 14 residues. CDR3 bases: TGTGCCAGCAGTGAAGCGGTGGGGACAAGATATCAGTACTTC. This encodes CASSEAVGTRYQYF.

V is TRBV15 and J is TRBJ2-1; the D gene is possibly TRBD1 (5 bases). The ends were cut back, 2 bases at V and 0 bases at J, with 14 bases in the middle. The V gene's germline CDR1 is LNHNV and CDR2 YYDKDF (reference sequence). The CDR3 runs to 17 residues. CDR3 in DNA: TGTGCCACCAGCAGATCGAAGACAGCAAGCTCCTACAATGAGCAGTTCTTC. It encodes CATSRSKTASSYNEQFF.